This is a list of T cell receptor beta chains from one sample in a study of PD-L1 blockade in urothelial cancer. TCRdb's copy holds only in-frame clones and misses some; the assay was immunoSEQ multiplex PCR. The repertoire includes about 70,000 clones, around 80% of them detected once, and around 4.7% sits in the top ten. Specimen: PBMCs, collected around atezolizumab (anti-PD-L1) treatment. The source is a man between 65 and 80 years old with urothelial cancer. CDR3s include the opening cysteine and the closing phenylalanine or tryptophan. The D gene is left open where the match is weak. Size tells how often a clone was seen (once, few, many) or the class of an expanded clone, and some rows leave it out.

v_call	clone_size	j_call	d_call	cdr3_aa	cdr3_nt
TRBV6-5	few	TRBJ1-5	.	CASSRAVNQPQHF	TGTGCCAGCAGTCGAGCGGTCAATCAGCCCCAGCATTTT
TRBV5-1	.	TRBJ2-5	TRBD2	CASSWGLAGETQYF	TGCGCCAGCAGCTGGGGACTAGCGGGAGAGACCCAGTACTTC
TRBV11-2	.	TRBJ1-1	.	CASSPRPAEAFF	TGTGCCAGCAGCCCGCGGCCAGCTGAAGCTTTCTTT
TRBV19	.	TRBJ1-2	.	CASSPGTWPTYGYTF	TGTGCCAGTAGTCCAGGGACATGGCCTACCTATGGCTACACCTTC
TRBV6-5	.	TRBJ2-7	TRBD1	CASSYTGTGFHEQYF	TGTGCCAGCAGTTACACCGGGACAGGGTTTCACGAGCAGTACTTC
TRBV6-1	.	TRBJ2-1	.	CASMWEPNYNEQFF	TGTGCCAGCATGTGGGAGCCCAACTACAATGAGCAGTTCTTC
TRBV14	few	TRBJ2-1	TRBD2	CASSQDIGTSLAGNEQFF	TGTGCCAGCAGCCAAGACATCGGTACTTCACTAGCGGGGAATGAGCAGTTCTTC
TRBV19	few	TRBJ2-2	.	CASSMTAGAVTGELFF	TGTGCCAGTAGTATGACGGCAGGGGCAGTCACCGGGGAGCTGTTTTTT
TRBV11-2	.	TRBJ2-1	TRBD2	CASSSTSGASSYNEQFF	TGTGCCAGCAGCTCCACTAGCGGGGCTAGCTCCTACAATGAGCAGTTCTTC
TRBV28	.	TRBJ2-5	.	CASSLIAGGRTQYF	TGTGCCAGCAGTTTGATCGCGGGTGGGAGGACCCAGTACTTC
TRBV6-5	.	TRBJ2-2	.	CASSQSTGELFF	TGTGCCAGCAGTCAATCAACCGGGGAGCTGTTTTTT
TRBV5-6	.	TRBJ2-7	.	CASSFYSVDSSYEQYF	TGTGCCAGCAGCTTTTATTCAGTGGACTCTTCCTACGAGCAGTACTTC
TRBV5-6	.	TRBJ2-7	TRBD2	CASSKGLAGGLSYEQYF	TGTGCCAGCAGCAAAGGACTAGCGGGAGGACTCTCCTACGAGCAGTACTTC
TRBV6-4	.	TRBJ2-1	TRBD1	CASSIQDRGPYNEQFF	TGTGCCAGCAGTATCCAGGACAGGGGGCCCTACAATGAGCAGTTCTTC
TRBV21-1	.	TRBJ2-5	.	CASSVPEDRDETQYF	TGTGCCAGCAGCGTCCCCGAGGACAGGGACGAGACCCAGTACTTC
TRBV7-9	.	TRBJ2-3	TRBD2	CASRPTSVGTDTQYF	TGTGCCAGCAGGCCGACTAGCGTCGGCACAGATACGCAGTATTTT
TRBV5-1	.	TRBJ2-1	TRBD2	CASSLISGTEQFF	TGCGCCAGCAGCTTGATTAGCGGGACCGAGCAGTTCTTC
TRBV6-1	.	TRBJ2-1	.	CASSEVGAADEQFF	TGTGCCAGCAGTGAAGTGGGGGCAGCAGATGAGCAGTTCTTC
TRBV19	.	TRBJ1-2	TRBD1	CASSGPRGQGYTF	TGTGCCAGTAGTGGCCCCAGGGGGCAAGGCTACACCTTC
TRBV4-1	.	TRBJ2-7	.	CASSQEVSFGGYSYEQYF	TGCGCCAGCAGCCAAGAGGTCAGCTTTGGAGGGTACTCCTACGAGCAGTACTTC
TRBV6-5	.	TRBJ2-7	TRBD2	CASSPRGLAGDEQYF	TGTGCCAGCAGTCCCCGCGGACTAGCGGGAGACGAGCAGTACTTC
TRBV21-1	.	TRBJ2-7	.	CASSTDRGAYEQYF	TGTGCCAGCAGCACGGACAGGGGCGCGTACGAGCAGTACTTC
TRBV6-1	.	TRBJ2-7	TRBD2	CASSVLAGDAYEQYF	TGTGCCAGCAGTGTACTAGCGGGAGACGCCTACGAGCAGTACTTC
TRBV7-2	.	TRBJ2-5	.	CASSQGGGRQETQYF	TGTGCCAGCAGCCAGGGGGGTGGGCGCCAAGAGACCCAGTACTTC
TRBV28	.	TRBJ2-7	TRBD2	CASSSTTSGSYEQYF	TGTGCCAGCAGTTCCACGACTAGCGGGAGTTACGAGCAGTACTTC
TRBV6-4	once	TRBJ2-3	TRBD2	CAKGRTSGVADTQYF	TGTGCCAAAGGACGGACTAGCGGGGTCGCAGATACGCAGTATTTT